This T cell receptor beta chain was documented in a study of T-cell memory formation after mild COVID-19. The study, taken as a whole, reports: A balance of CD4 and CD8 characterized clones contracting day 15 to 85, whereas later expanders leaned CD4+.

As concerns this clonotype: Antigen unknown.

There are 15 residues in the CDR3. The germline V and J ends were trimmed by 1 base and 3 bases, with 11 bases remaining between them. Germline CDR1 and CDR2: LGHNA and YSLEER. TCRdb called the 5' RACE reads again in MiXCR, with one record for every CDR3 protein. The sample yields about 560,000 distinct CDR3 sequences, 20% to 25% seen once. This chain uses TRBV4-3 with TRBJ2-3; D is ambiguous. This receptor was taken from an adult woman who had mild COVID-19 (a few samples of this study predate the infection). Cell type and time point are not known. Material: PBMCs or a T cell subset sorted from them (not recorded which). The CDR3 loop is CASSQGGSLTDTQYF. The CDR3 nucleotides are TGCGCCAGCAGCCAAGGGGGATCTTTAACAGATACGCAGTATTTT.